This TCR beta chain comes out of a study of blood T cell repertoires in COVID-19. Study-level background: Sample material is recorded as cDNA or gDNA derived from T cells, B-cell-depleted T cells, or PBMCs.

Germline assignment: CDR1 MNHEY and CDR2 SVGEGT. The CDR3 extends over 13 amino acids. Deletions cut 5 bases from V and 8 bases from J, with 15 bases between. As handled by the study authors: It was from reference gene primer amplification that nucleated cell counts were estimated. Sequenced by immunoSEQ multiplex PCR; TCRdb stores in-frame clones only, minus some. V, J and clone size were drawn from that table, and D and trimming were deduced from the DNA. This repertoire shows 35,000 or so clones, roughly 90% found once; its top ten account for 5.5% to 6.5%. The chain recombines TRBV6-2 or TRBV6-3 with TRBJ1-1, with D tentatively TRBD1 (5 bases). The source of this sequence is a human donor in a cohort sampled during active COVID-19. The sequenced sample was peripheral blood. CDR3 nucleotide sequence: TGTGCCAGCAGTACACCCGGGACTCGGGAAGCTTTCTTT. Its protein is CASSTPGTREAFF.